One T cell receptor (beta chain) is described in this entry. The target antigen is unknown. Germline CDR1 SGHRS, CDR2 YFSETQ. The CDR3 consists of 16 residues. The V and J ends lost 0 bases and 3 bases, in that order; junction bases with no gene match: 7. Generated by immunoSEQ multiplex PCR, the TCRdb table keeps only in-frame clones and is missing some. The sample has about 50,000 clones, over 90% seen once. These data originate in a study of graft-versus-host responses after intestinal transplantation. Study in general: The transplants performed in recipients were multivisceral, liver-intestinal, or isolated intestinal. Induction using anti-thymocyte globulin, followed by tacrolimus and steroids for about 3 years, was given to all recipients. General observations from the study: Individuals carrying graft-donor T cell macrochimerism showed high graft-versus-host to host-versus-graft clonal ratios in allografts. Circulating GvH clone levels at their peak were associated with HvG declines (early post-transplant).

The sequencing used unstimulated CD4+ T cells sorted from spleen or lymph node cells, collected before transplant. The source of this sequence is a human donor who was the organ donor for an intestinal transplant. This chain uses TRBV5-1 with TRBJ2-7, with 9 bases that match TRBD2. The chain's CDR3 is CASSLVLAGSLYEQYF. The CDR3, as DNA: TGCGCCAGCAGCTTGGTTCTAGCGGGAAGTCTCTACGAGCAGTACTTC.